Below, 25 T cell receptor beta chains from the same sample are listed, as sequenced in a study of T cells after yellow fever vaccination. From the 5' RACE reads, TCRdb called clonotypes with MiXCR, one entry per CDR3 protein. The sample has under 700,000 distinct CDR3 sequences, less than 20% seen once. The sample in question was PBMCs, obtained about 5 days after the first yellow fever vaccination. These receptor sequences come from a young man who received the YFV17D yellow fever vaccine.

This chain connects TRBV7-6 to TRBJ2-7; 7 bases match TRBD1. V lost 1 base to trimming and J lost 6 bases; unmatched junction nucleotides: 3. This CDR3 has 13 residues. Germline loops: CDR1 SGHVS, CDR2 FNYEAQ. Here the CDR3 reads CASSLGQGAEQYF. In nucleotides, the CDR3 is TGTGCCAGCAGCTTAGGACAGGGTGCCGAGCAGTACTTC.

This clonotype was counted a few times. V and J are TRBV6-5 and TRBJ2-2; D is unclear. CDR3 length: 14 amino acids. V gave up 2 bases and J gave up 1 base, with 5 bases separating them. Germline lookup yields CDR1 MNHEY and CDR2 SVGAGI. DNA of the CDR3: TGTGCCAGCAGTTACACAGAGAACACCGGGGAGCTGTTTTTT. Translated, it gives CASSYTENTGELFF.

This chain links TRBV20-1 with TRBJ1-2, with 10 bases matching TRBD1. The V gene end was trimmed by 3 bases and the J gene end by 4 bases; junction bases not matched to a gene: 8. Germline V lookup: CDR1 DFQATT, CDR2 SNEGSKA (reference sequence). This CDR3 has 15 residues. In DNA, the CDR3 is TGCAGTGCTAGCCCCGGGACAGGGGCCTCCTATGGCTACACCTTC. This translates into CSASPGTGASYGYTF.

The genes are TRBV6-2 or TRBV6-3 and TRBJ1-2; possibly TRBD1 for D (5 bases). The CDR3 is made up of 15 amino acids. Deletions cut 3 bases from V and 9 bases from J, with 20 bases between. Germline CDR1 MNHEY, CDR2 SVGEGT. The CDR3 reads CASSYIPWDGQSYTF. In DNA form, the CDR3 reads TGTGCCAGCAGTTATATACCATGGGACGGACAAAGCTACACCTTC.

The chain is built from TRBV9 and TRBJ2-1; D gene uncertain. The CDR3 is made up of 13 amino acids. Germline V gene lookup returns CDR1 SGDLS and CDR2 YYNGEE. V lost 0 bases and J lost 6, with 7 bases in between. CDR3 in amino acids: CASSVGLINEQFF. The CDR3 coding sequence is TGTGCCAGCAGCGTAGGACTCATCAATGAGCAGTTCTTC.

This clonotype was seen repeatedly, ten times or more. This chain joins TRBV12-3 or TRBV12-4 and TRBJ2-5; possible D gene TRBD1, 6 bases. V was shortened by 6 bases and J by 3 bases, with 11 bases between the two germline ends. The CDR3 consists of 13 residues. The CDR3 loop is CASRTGFEETQYF. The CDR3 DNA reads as TGTGCCAGCAGAACAGGGTTCGAAGAGACCCAGTACTTC.

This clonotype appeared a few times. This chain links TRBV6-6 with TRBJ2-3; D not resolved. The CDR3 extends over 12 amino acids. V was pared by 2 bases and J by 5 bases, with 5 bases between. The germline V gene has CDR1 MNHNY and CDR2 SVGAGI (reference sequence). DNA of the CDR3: TGTGCCAGCAGTTACCCCGGAGATACGCAGTATTTT. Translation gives CASSYPGDTQYF.

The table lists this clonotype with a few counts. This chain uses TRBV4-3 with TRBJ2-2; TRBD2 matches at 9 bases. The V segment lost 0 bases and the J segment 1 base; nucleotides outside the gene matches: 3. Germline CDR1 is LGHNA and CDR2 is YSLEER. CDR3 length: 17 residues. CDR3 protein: CASSQEAAGGNTGELFF. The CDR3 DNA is TGCGCCAGCAGCCAAGAGGCAGCGGGGGGGAACACCGGGGAGCTGTTTTTT.

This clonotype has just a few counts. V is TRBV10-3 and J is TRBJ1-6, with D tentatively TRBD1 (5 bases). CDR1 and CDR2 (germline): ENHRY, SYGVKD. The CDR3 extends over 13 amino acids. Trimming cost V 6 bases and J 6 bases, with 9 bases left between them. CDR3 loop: CAIRGLVNSPLHF. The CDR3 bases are TGTGCCATCAGGGGGCTGGTTAATTCACCCCTCCACTTT.

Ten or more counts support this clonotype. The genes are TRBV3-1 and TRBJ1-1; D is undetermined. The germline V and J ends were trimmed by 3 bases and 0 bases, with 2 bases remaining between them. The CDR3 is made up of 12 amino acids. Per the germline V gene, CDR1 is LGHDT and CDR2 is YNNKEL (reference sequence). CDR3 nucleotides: TGTGCCAGCAGCCACATGAACACTGAAGCTTTCTTT. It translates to CASSHMNTEAFF.

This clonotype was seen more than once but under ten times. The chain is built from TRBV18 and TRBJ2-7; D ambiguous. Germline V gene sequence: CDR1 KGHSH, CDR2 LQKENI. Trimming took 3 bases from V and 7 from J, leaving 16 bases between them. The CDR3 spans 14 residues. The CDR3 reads CASSPATSSSEQYF. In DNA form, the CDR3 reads TGTGCCAGCTCACCTGCGACTTCGTCTTCGGAGCAGTACTTC. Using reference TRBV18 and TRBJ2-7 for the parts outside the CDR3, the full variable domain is NAGVMQNPRHLVRRRGQEARLRCSPMKGHSHVYWYRQLPEEGLKFMVYLQKENIIDESGMPKERFSAEFPKEGPSILRIQQVVRGDSAAYFCASSPATSSSEQYFGPGTRLTVT.

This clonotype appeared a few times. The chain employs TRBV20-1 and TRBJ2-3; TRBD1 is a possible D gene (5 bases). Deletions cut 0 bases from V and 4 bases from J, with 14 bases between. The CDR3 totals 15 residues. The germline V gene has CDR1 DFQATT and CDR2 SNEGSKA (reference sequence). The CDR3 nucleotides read TGCAGTGCTAGAGATCGTGAAGGGGCGGCAGATACGCAGTATTTT. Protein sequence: CSARDREGAADTQYF.

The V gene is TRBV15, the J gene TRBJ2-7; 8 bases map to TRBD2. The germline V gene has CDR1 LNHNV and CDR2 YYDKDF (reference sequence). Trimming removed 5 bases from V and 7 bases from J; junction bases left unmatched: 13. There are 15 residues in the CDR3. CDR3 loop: CATSFLGGGPEEQYF. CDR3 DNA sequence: TGTGCCACCAGCTTCTTGGGCGGGGGGCCGGAGGAGCAGTACTTC.

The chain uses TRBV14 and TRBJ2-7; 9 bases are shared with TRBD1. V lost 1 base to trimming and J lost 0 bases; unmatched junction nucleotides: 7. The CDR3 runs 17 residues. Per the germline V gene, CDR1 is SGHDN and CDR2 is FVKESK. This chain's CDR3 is CASSQGPGQGLSYEQYF. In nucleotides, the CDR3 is TGTGCCAGCAGCCAAGGCCCGGGACAGGGCCTCTCCTACGAGCAGTACTTC.

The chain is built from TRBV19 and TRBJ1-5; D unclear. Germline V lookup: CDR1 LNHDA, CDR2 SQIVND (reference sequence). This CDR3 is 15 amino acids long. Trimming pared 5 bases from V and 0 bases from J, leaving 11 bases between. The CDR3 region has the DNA TGTGCCAGTAGTTGGATAGGTAATAGCAATCAGCCCCAGCATTTT. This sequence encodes CASSWIGNSNQPQHF.

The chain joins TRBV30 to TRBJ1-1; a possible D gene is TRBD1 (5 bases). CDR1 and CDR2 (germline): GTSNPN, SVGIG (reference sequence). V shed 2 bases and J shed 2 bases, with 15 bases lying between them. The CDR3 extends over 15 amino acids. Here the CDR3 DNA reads TGTGCCTGGAGTCTTGAGGGGAATGTCAACACTGAAGCTTTCTTT. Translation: CAWSLEGNVNTEAFF.

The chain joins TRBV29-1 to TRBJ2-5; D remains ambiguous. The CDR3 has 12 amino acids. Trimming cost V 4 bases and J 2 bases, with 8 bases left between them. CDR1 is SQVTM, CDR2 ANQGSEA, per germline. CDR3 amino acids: CSVARKQETQYF. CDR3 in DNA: TGCAGCGTTGCAAGGAAACAAGAGACCCAGTACTTC.

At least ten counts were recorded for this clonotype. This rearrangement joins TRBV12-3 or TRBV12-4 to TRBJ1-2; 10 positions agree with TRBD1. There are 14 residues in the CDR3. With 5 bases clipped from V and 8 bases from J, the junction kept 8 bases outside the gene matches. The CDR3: CASSLTGGSWGYTF. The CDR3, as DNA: TGTGCCAGCAGTCTGACAGGGGGCAGCTGGGGCTACACCTTC.

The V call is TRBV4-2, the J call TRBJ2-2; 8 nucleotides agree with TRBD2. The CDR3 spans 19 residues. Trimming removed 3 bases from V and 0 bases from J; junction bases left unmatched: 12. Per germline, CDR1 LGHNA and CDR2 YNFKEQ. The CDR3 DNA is TGTGCCAGCAGCCACCCTAAGACCACTAGCGGTCCGAACACCGGGGAGCTGTTTTTT. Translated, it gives CASSHPKTTSGPNTGELFF.

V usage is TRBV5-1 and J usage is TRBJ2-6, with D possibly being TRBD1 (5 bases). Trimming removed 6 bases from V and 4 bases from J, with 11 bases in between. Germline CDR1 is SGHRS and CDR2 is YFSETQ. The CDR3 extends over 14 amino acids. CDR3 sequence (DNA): TGCGCCAGCAATCAGGGTTCCGGGGCCAACGTCCTGACTTTC. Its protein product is CASNQGSGANVLTF. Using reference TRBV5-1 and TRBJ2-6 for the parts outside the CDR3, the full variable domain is KAGVTQTPRYLIKTRGQQVTLSCSPISGHRSVSWYQQTPGQGLQFLFEYFSETQRNKGNFPGRFSGRQFSNSRSEMNVSTLELGDSALYLCASNQGSGANVLTFGAGSRLTVL.

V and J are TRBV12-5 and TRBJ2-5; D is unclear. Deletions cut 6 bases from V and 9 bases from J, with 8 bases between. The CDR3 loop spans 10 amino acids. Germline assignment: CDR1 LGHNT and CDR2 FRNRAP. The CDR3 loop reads CASGPFPQYF. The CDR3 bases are TGTGCTAGTGGACCCTTCCCCCAGTACTTC.

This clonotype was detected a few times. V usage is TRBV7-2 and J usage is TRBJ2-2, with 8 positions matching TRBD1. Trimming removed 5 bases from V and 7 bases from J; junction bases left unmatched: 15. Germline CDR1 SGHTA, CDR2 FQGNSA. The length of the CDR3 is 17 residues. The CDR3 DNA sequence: TGTGCCAGCAGCCGTTCTACCTTGACAGGGGTGAACGGGGAGCTGTTTTTT. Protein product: CASSRSTLTGVNGELFF.

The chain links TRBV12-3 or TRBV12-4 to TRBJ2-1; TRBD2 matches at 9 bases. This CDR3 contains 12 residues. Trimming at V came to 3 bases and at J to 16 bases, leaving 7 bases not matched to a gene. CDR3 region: CASSFLAGGLFF. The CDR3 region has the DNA TGTGCCAGCAGTTTTCTTGCGGGGGGGTTATTCTTC.

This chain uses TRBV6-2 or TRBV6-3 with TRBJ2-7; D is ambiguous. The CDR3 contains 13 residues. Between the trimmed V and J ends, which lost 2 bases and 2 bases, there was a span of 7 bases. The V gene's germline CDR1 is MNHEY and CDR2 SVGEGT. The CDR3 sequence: CASSYGIPYEQYF. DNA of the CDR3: TGTGCCAGCAGTTACGGGATCCCCTACGAGCAGTACTTC.

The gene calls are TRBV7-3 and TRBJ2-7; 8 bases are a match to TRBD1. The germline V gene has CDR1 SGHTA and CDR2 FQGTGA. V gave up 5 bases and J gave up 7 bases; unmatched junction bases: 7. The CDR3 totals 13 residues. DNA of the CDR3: TGTGCCAGCAGCCTCACAGGGGGTCAGGAGCAGTACGTC. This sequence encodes CASSLTGGQEQYV.